Below are 3 T cell receptor beta chains sequenced from a single sample in a study of blood T cell repertoires in COVID-19. Repertoires were generated with immunoSEQ multiplex PCR, while TCRdb's copy carries only in-frame clones and drops some. The profile shows about 83,000 clones, approximately 85% of them singletons. Source material: peripheral blood. These receptors originate from a man aged 45-65 years with active COVID-19.

This clone was seen only a few times. This sequence joins TRBV3-1 (or the pseudogene TRBV3-2) and TRBJ1-4; TRBD1 is a possible D gene (6 bases). The germline V gene has CDR1 LGHDT and CDR2 YNNKEL (reference sequence). The length of the CDR3 is 15 residues. V dropped 4 bases and J dropped 4 bases, with 13 bases sitting between them. For the CDR3, the DNA is TGTGCCAGCAGCCCTCAACAGGGAGATAATGAAAAACTGTTTTTT. Encoded protein: CASSPQQGDNEKLFF.

The rearrangement links TRBV29-1 to TRBJ2-7, with 12 bases aligning to TRBD2. The CDR3 consists of 18 residues. The V segment lost 7 bases and the J segment 2 bases; nucleotides outside the gene matches: 18. Germline V lookup: CDR1 SQVTM, CDR2 ANQGSEA. The CDR3 region has the DNA TGCAGCGGGAGAAACGAGAAACATGGACTAGCGGGAACCTACGAGCAGTACTTC. Encoded protein: CSGRNEKHGLAGTYEQYF.

The rearrangement uses TRBV9 and TRBJ2-7, with 8 bases lining up with TRBD1. This CDR3 contains 15 residues. Germline-derived CDR1 and CDR2 are SGDLS and YYNGEE. With 2 bases clipped from V and 2 bases from J, the junction kept 6 bases outside the gene matches. CDR3 amino acids: CASSVTGAATYEQYF. The CDR3 DNA reads as TGTGCCAGCAGCGTGACAGGGGCCGCCACCTACGAGCAGTACTTC. The variable domain in full, completed from reference TRBV9 and TRBJ2-7, reads DSGVTQTPKHLITATGQRVTLRCSPRSGDLSVYWYQQSLDQGLQFLIQYYNGEERAKGNILERFSAQQFPDLHSELNLSSLELGDSALYFCASSVTGAATYEQYFGPGTRLTVT.